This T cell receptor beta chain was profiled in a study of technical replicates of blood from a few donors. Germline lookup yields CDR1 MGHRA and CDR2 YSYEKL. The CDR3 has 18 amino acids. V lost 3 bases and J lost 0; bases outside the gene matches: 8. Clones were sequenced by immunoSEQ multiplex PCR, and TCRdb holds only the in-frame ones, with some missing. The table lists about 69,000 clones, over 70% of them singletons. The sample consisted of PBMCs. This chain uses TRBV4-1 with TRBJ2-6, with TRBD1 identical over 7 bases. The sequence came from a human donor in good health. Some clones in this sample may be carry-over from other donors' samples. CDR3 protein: CASSQRDSTNSGANVLTF. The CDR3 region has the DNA TGCGCCAGCAGCCAGAGGGACAGTACAAACTCTGGGGCCAACGTCCTGACTTTC.